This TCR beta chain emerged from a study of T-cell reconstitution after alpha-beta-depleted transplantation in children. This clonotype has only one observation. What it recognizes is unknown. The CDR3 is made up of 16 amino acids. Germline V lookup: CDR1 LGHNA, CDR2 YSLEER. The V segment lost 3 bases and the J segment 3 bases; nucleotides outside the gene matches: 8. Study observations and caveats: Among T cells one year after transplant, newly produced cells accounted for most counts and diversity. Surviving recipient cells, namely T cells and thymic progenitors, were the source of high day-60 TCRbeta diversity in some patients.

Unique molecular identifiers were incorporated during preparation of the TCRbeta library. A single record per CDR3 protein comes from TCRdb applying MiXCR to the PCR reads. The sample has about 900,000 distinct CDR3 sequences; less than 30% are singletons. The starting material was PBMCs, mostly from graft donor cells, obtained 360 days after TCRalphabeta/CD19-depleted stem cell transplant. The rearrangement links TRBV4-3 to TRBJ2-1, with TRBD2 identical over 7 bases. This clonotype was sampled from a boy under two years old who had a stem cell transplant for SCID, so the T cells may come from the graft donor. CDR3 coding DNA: TGCGCCAGCAGCCACCGGACTAGTGGGGGCTACAATGAGCAGTTCTTC. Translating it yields CASSHRTSGGYNEQFF.